The sequence of this T cell receptor beta chain was determined in a study of control samples from healthy donors and cancer patients. This CDR3 has 13 amino acids. Trimming shortened V by 7 bases and J by 4 bases, and 12 bases separated the two germline ends. Germline CDR1 MNHEY, CDR2 SVGAGI. Data came from immunoSEQ multiplex PCR; TCRdb stores just in-frame clones and leaves some out. The repertoire holds about 180,000 clones, with almost 90% as singletons. This clone was recorded only once. This clonotype originated in a woman aged 45-59 years in good health. Sequencing was carried out using blood. This rearrangement joins TRBV6-5 to TRBJ2-3; D is uncertain. This CDR3 is CASTNSAADTQYF. CDR3 nucleotide sequence: TGTGCCAGCACCAATTCCGCGGCAGATACGCAGTATTTT.